This T cell receptor (beta chain) was documented in a study of blood T cell repertoires in COVID-19. Study at large: T cells, B-cell-depleted T cells, or PBMCs supplied cDNA or gDNA.

This clone was observed once. The DNA is left out, because the CDR3 cannot be placed on it with certainty; the CDR3 is given as TCRdb lists it. CDR1 and CDR2 from the germline V gene are SGHRS and YFSETQ. The CDR3 is made up of 16 amino acids, end residues included. As originally analysed: Reference gene primer amplification gave nucleated cell count estimates. The method was immunoSEQ multiplex PCR; TCRdb's version includes in-frame clones alone and lacks a portion of them. D and trimming come from the DNA, and the V and J calls and clone size come from that table. Here the sample spans around 160,000 clones, approximately 87% being singletons.

The receptor was isolated from an elderly man with acute or convalescent COVID-19. The sample was peripheral blood. The rearrangement joins TRBV5-1 to TRBJ2-5; the table gives TRBD2 as D, unverified against the DNA. This chain's CDR3 is CASSLTFGGLQETQYF.